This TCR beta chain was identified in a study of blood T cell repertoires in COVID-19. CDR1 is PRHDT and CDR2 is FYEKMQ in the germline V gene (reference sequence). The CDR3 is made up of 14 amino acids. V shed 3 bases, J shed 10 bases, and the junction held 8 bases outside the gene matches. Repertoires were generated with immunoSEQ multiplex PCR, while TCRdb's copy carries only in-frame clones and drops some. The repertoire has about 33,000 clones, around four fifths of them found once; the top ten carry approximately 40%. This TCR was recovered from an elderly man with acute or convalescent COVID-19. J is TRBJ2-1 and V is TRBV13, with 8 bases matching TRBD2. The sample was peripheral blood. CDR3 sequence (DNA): TGTGCCAGCAGCTTTCGGACTAGCTACCCCGAGCAGTTCTTC. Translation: CASSFRTSYPEQFF.